Listed below are T cell receptor beta chains from one sample, sequenced in a study of early T cells in non-severe SARS-CoV-2 infection. One entry per CDR3 protein results from TCRdb running MiXCR on the 5' RACE reads. Of approximately 50,000 distinct CDR3 sequences in the sample, roughly 8.2% were seen once. The source material was whole blood. These receptors all come from an adult who was a healthcare worker with PCR-confirmed SARS-CoV-2 infection or an uninfected control (not recorded which). The CDR3 runs from the conserved cysteine through the conserved F or W. The D gene is left open where the match is weak. A row's size may be missing; if present it is once, few, many or a size class.

d_gene: -; v_gene: TRBV29-1; abundance: -; j_gene: TRBJ1-1; CDR3nt: TGCAGCGTCGCCTCCCTCCGAGAGCGTGACGGGGGAGCTTTCTTT; CDR3aa: CSVASLRERDGGAFF
d_gene: TRBD2; v_gene: TRBV7-6; abundance: few; j_gene: TRBJ2-3; CDR3nt: TGTGCCAGCAGCTTAAGTGCGGGAGTGGGGGATACGCAGTATTTT; CDR3aa: CASSLSAGVGDTQYF
d_gene: -; v_gene: TRBV13; abundance: many; j_gene: TRBJ1-6; CDR3nt: TGTGCCAGCAGGGAGTACTCCTATAATTCACCCCTCCACTTT; CDR3aa: CASREYSYNSPLHF
d_gene: -; v_gene: TRBV13; abundance: few; j_gene: TRBJ1-6; CDR3nt: TGTGCCAGCAGCTTAGAGGGGTCGGCACCCCTCCACTTT; CDR3aa: CASSLEGSAPLHF
d_gene: -; v_gene: TRBV5-1; abundance: many; j_gene: TRBJ2-7; CDR3nt: TGCGCCAGCAGCTTGGACGCCTACGAGCAGTACTTC; CDR3aa: CASSLDAYEQYF
d_gene: TRBD2; v_gene: TRBV20-1; abundance: -; j_gene: TRBJ2-4; CDR3nt: TGCAGTGCTAGGAATAGCGGGAGGAACATTCAGTACTTC; CDR3aa: CSARNSGRNIQYF
d_gene: -; v_gene: TRBV12-3/TRBV12-4; abundance: few; j_gene: TRBJ2-3; CDR3nt: TGTGCCAGCACCCAGAAAAGGACGGCAATCACAGATACGCAGTATTTT; CDR3aa: CASTQKRTAITDTQYF
d_gene: TRBD1; v_gene: TRBV11-2; abundance: -; j_gene: TRBJ2-4; CDR3nt: TGTGCCAGCAGCTCTCAACAGGGGGGCAAAAACATTCAGTACTTC; CDR3aa: CASSSQQGGKNIQYF
d_gene: -; v_gene: TRBV2; abundance: many; j_gene: TRBJ2-7; CDR3nt: TGTGCCAGCAGTGACGATCTGTACGAGCAGTACTTC; CDR3aa: CASSDDLYEQYF
d_gene: TRBD2; v_gene: TRBV12-3/TRBV12-4; abundance: -; j_gene: TRBJ2-3; CDR3nt: TGTGCCAGCAGTTTGGCCGGGGGGGGGCACACAGATACGCAGTATTTT; CDR3aa: CASSLAGGGHTDTQYF
d_gene: TRBD1; v_gene: TRBV5-1; abundance: few; j_gene: TRBJ2-7; CDR3nt: TGCGCCAGCAGCTTTCGGGGACAGGGGGCGACCTACGAGCAGTACTTC; CDR3aa: CASSFRGQGATYEQYF
d_gene: -; v_gene: TRBV14; abundance: many; j_gene: TRBJ1-1; CDR3nt: TGTGCCAGCAGCCAAAACGTATTGCAGGAAGCTTTCTTT; CDR3aa: CASSQNVLQEAFF
d_gene: -; v_gene: TRBV20-1; abundance: few; j_gene: TRBJ2-1; CDR3nt: TGCAGCCCTCAAGTGGCCTTTCACAATGAGCAGTTCTTC; CDR3aa: CSPQVAFHNEQFF
d_gene: -; v_gene: TRBV6-5; abundance: -; j_gene: TRBJ1-2; CDR3nt: TGTGCCAGCAGTTCTCAGGGGACTGGCTACACCTTC; CDR3aa: CASSSQGTGYTF
d_gene: -; v_gene: TRBV5-1; abundance: -; j_gene: TRBJ2-7; CDR3nt: TGCGCCAGCAGCTTGCGGGGCAGACTCTCCTACGAGCAGTACTTC; CDR3aa: CASSLRGRLSYEQYF
d_gene: -; v_gene: TRBV20-1; abundance: -; j_gene: TRBJ2-7; CDR3nt: TGCAGTGCCGAGGACAGCCATGTGCAGTACTTC; CDR3aa: CSAEDSHVQYF
d_gene: -; v_gene: TRBV12-3/TRBV12-4; abundance: -; j_gene: TRBJ2-7; CDR3nt: TGTGCCTCCCTGGGCTCAAGCTCCTACGAGCAGTACTTC; CDR3aa: CASLGSSSYEQYF
d_gene: -; v_gene: TRBV21-1; abundance: -; j_gene: TRBJ2-1; CDR3nt: TGTGCCAGCAGCAAAACCCCAGGGAGGACCTACAATGAGCAGTTCTTC; CDR3aa: CASSKTPGRTYNEQFF
d_gene: -; v_gene: TRBV6-5; abundance: few; j_gene: TRBJ2-1; CDR3nt: TGTGCCAGCAGTTCTGGGTTAAGCGAGCAGTTCTTC; CDR3aa: CASSSGLSEQFF
d_gene: -; v_gene: TRBV5-1; abundance: -; j_gene: TRBJ2-3; CDR3nt: TGCGCCAGCAGCTTGGCCGTAGGGGATACGCAGTATTTT; CDR3aa: CASSLAVGDTQYF
d_gene: -; v_gene: TRBV5-1; abundance: few; j_gene: TRBJ2-3; CDR3nt: TGCGCCAGCAGCTTGGCTACTTCCTACCTTAGGGATACGCAGTATTTT; CDR3aa: CASSLATSYLRDTQYF
d_gene: TRBD2; v_gene: TRBV7-2; abundance: few; j_gene: TRBJ2-1; CDR3nt: TGTGCCAGCAGCTTAGGCGATAGCGGGAGATACAATGAGCAGTTCTTC; CDR3aa: CASSLGDSGRYNEQFF
d_gene: -; v_gene: TRBV7-2; abundance: many; j_gene: TRBJ1-6; CDR3nt: TGTGCCAGCAGCTTAAGGTTTAGGACAGACGGGTATAATTCACCCCTCCACTTT; CDR3aa: CASSLRFRTDGYNSPLHF
d_gene: -; v_gene: TRBV20-1; abundance: few; j_gene: TRBJ1-2; CDR3nt: TGCAGTGCTCCGGACAGAAATTTCTATGGCTACACCTTC; CDR3aa: CSAPDRNFYGYTF
d_gene: -; v_gene: TRBV7-2; abundance: few; j_gene: TRBJ2-5; CDR3nt: TGTGCCAGCAGCTTATGGGAGACCCAGTACTTC; CDR3aa: CASSLWETQYF
d_gene: TRBD2; v_gene: TRBV9; abundance: few; j_gene: TRBJ2-5; CDR3nt: TGTGCCAGCAGCGTAGCGGGGGGAGAGACCCAGTACTTC; CDR3aa: CASSVAGGETQYF
d_gene: TRBD1; v_gene: TRBV6-1; abundance: medium-sized; j_gene: TRBJ1-1; CDR3nt: TGTGCCAGCAGTGATTGGGACAGGGCATTGAACACTGAAGCTTTCTTT; CDR3aa: CASSDWDRALNTEAFF
d_gene: -; v_gene: TRBV20-1; abundance: many; j_gene: TRBJ1-2; CDR3nt: TGCAGTGCTAGAGAAGGTACCGGACCGGGTGGCTACACCTTC; CDR3aa: CSAREGTGPGGYTF
d_gene: -; v_gene: TRBV6-5; abundance: -; j_gene: TRBJ2-1; CDR3nt: TGTGCCAGCAGTTACTGGTCGGGAGATCCCTATGAGCAGTTCTTC; CDR3aa: CASSYWSGDPYEQFF
d_gene: -; v_gene: TRBV2; abundance: few; j_gene: TRBJ2-7; CDR3nt: TGTGCCAGCAGTGAGGCCAGCCCTTCCTACGAGCAGTACTTC; CDR3aa: CASSEASPSYEQYF
d_gene: TRBD1; v_gene: TRBV3-1; abundance: -; j_gene: TRBJ2-7; CDR3nt: TGTGCCAGCAGCCGACAGGGGTTCGCCTACGAGCAGTACTTC; CDR3aa: CASSRQGFAYEQYF
d_gene: -; v_gene: TRBV20-1; abundance: few; j_gene: TRBJ1-2; CDR3nt: TGCAGTGCTAGAGGGGGTAGGGAGCCTAACTATGGCTACACCTTC; CDR3aa: CSARGGREPNYGYTF
d_gene: -; v_gene: TRBV6-1; abundance: many; j_gene: TRBJ1-5; CDR3nt: TGTGCCAGCAGTGTGGGACCCGGGAGGGCCCAGCATTTT; CDR3aa: CASSVGPGRAQHF
d_gene: -; v_gene: TRBV5-1; abundance: many; j_gene: TRBJ1-4; CDR3nt: TGCGCCAGCAGCTTGACAGGGCCTGGAGAAAAACTGTTTTTT; CDR3aa: CASSLTGPGEKLFF
d_gene: TRBD1; v_gene: TRBV25-1; abundance: -; j_gene: TRBJ2-7; CDR3nt: TGTGCCAGCTCTCGGGGACAGAAGTTTGGCTACGAGCAGTACTTC; CDR3aa: CASSRGQKFGYEQYF
d_gene: -; v_gene: TRBV14; abundance: few; j_gene: TRBJ2-7; CDR3nt: TGTGCCAGCAGCCACGCCGGGAACAGGGCCTACGAGCAGTACTTC; CDR3aa: CASSHAGNRAYEQYF
d_gene: -; v_gene: TRBV6-6; abundance: many; j_gene: TRBJ1-5; CDR3nt: TGTGCCAGCAGTTACAGGGATAATAGCAATCAGCCCCAGCATTTT; CDR3aa: CASSYRDNSNQPQHF
d_gene: -; v_gene: TRBV28; abundance: few; j_gene: TRBJ1-4; CDR3nt: TGTGCCAGCAGTTTACACAGTCTTAATGAAAAACTGTTTTTT; CDR3aa: CASSLHSLNEKLFF
d_gene: -; v_gene: TRBV6-5; abundance: many; j_gene: TRBJ2-3; CDR3nt: TGTGCCAGCAGTTCTATGGGGTCTCTCCGCACAGATACGCAGTATTTT; CDR3aa: CASSSMGSLRTDTQYF
d_gene: -; v_gene: TRBV6-2/TRBV6-3; abundance: -; j_gene: TRBJ2-2; CDR3nt: TGTGCCAGCAGTTTTGACAGTCCCGGGGAGCTGTTTTTT; CDR3aa: CASSFDSPGELFF
d_gene: -; v_gene: TRBV5-1; abundance: large; j_gene: TRBJ2-7; CDR3nt: TGCGCCAGCAGCCCCCCATCCGCCGGGGGCGAGCAGTACTTC; CDR3aa: CASSPPSAGGEQYF
d_gene: -; v_gene: TRBV7-3; abundance: -; j_gene: TRBJ2-7; CDR3nt: TGTGCCAGCAGCTTAACAGGACATCTAGGGGAGCAGTACTTC; CDR3aa: CASSLTGHLGEQYF
d_gene: TRBD2; v_gene: TRBV12-5; abundance: -; j_gene: TRBJ2-7; CDR3nt: TGTGCTAGTGGTTTGGCACTTAGCGGGAGTAGCTCCTACGAGCAGTACTTC; CDR3aa: CASGLALSGSSSYEQYF
d_gene: -; v_gene: TRBV29-1; abundance: medium-sized; j_gene: TRBJ1-3; CDR3nt: TGCAGCGTTTCGGAGGACCTAGAAAACTCTGGAAACACCATATATTTT; CDR3aa: CSVSEDLENSGNTIYF
d_gene: TRBD2; v_gene: TRBV9; abundance: few; j_gene: TRBJ2-3; CDR3nt: TGTGCCAGCAGCGTACGAGCGGGGGGCCCCACAGATACGCAGTATTTT; CDR3aa: CASSVRAGGPTDTQYF
d_gene: -; v_gene: TRBV4-1; abundance: -; j_gene: TRBJ1-5; CDR3nt: TGCGCCAGCAGCCAAGTTGAGGTTTCCCGTCAGCCCCAGCATTTT; CDR3aa: CASSQVEVSRQPQHF
d_gene: -; v_gene: TRBV27; abundance: few; j_gene: TRBJ2-1; CDR3nt: TGTGCCAGCAGTCCCCGCGGTGTGAGCTCCTACAATGAGCAGTTCTTC; CDR3aa: CASSPRGVSSYNEQFF
d_gene: -; v_gene: TRBV4-1; abundance: few; j_gene: TRBJ2-1; CDR3nt: TGCGCCAGCAGGCCGACAGCCCTCTCCTACAATGAGCAGTTCTTC; CDR3aa: CASRPTALSYNEQFF
d_gene: -; v_gene: TRBV2; abundance: -; j_gene: TRBJ2-7; CDR3nt: TGTGCCAGCGGGGACTACGAGCAGTACTTC; CDR3aa: CASGDYEQYF
d_gene: TRBD1; v_gene: TRBV11-2; abundance: -; j_gene: TRBJ2-5; CDR3nt: TGTGCCAGCAGCTTAGGGACAGGGGGCAGAAGAGCGACCCAGTACTTC; CDR3aa: CASSLGTGGRRATQYF
d_gene: -; v_gene: TRBV5-6; abundance: -; j_gene: TRBJ1-4; CDR3nt: TGTGCCAGCAGCGCAACAGGGAGAGGGGATGAAAAACTGTTTTTT; CDR3aa: CASSATGRGDEKLFF
d_gene: -; v_gene: TRBV28; abundance: many; j_gene: TRBJ2-4; CDR3nt: TGTGCCAGCAGTTTACGGGGGGCCAAAAACATTCAGTACTTC; CDR3aa: CASSLRGAKNIQYF
d_gene: -; v_gene: TRBV4-1; abundance: few; j_gene: TRBJ1-2; CDR3nt: TGCGCCAGCAGCCAAGGAACAGGGACATCCTATGGCTACACCTTC; CDR3aa: CASSQGTGTSYGYTF
d_gene: TRBD1; v_gene: TRBV11-3; abundance: many; j_gene: TRBJ2-5; CDR3nt: TGTGCCAGCAGCTTACCCCGAGGACAGGCGTACCAAGAGACCCAGTACTTC; CDR3aa: CASSLPRGQAYQETQYF
d_gene: -; v_gene: TRBV5-1; abundance: many; j_gene: TRBJ2-7; CDR3nt: TGCGCCAGCATGTCCTACGAGCAGTACTTC; CDR3aa: CASMSYEQYF
d_gene: -; v_gene: TRBV27; abundance: -; j_gene: TRBJ2-7; CDR3nt: TGTGCCAGCAGTTTATCGGGGGGCAGGGGGGTCCACTCCTACGAGCAGTACTTC; CDR3aa: CASSLSGGRGVHSYEQYF
d_gene: TRBD1; v_gene: TRBV12-3/TRBV12-4; abundance: many; j_gene: TRBJ2-7; CDR3nt: TGTGCCAGCAGTTTACAGGGACAGGGCTACGAGCAGTACTTC; CDR3aa: CASSLQGQGYEQYF
d_gene: -; v_gene: TRBV9; abundance: many; j_gene: TRBJ2-2; CDR3nt: TGTGCCAGCAGCGTAGATGAGGGGATCGACACCGGGGAGCTGTTTTTT; CDR3aa: CASSVDEGIDTGELFF
d_gene: TRBD1; v_gene: TRBV29-1; abundance: -; j_gene: TRBJ2-1; CDR3nt: TGCAGCGTTGAAAGGCGGGACAGGGGTTACAATGAGCAGTTCTTC; CDR3aa: CSVERRDRGYNEQFF